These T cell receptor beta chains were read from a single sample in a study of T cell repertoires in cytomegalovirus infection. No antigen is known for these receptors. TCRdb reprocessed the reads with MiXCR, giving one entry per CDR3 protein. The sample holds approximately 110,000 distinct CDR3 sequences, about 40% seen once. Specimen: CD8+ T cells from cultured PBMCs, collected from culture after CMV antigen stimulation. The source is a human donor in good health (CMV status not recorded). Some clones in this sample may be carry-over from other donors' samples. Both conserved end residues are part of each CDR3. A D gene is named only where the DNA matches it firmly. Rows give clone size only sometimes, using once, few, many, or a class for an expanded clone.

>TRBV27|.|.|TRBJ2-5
TGTGCCAGCAGTCTAACCTGGAGGCGGGGAGAGGCCCAGTACTTC
CASSLTWRRGEAQYF
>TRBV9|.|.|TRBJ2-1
TGTGCCAGCAGCGTAGGGGTTTTGTTAGCTGGGGATGAGCAGTTCTTC
CASSVGVLLAGDEQFF
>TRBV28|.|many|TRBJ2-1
TGTGCCAGCAGTTTGGCCCCCAATGAGCAGTTCTTC
CASSLAPNEQFF
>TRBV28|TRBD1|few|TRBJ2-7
TGTGCCAGCAGCCTTGACAGGGGGCAATTCTACGAGCAGTACTTC
CASSLDRGQFYEQYF
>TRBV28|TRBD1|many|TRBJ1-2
TGTGCCAGCAGTTTTAGTTCAGGGGGCGATGGCTACACCTTC
CASSFSSGGDGYTF
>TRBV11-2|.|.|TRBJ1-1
TGTGCCAGCAGCTCCGCCTGGAGGGCTATGAACACTGAAGCTTTCTTT
CASSSAWRAMNTEAFF
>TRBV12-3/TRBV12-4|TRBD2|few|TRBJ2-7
TGTGCCAGCAGTTTAGCGAGGGCTAGCGGGGGGGTAGGCCACGAGCAGTACTTC
CASSLARASGGVGHEQYF
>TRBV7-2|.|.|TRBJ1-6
TGTGCCAGCAGCTTTCCCCCCTCACCCCTCCACTTT
CASSFPPSPLHF
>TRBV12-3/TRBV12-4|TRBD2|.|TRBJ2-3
TGTGCCAGCAGTAGACTAAGCGGGGCCCGATCAGATACGCAGTATTTT
CASSRLSGARSDTQYF
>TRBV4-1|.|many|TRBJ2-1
TGCGCCAGCAGCCAAGCTCCCTTGTCCATCAATGAGCAGTTCTTC
CASSQAPLSINEQFF
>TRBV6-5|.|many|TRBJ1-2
TGTGCCAGCAGTGCCCCGGGAGTACCCGGCTACACCTTC
CASSAPGVPGYTF
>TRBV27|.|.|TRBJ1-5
TGTGCCAGCAGTTGGTCCGCCAATCAGCCCCAGCATTTT
CASSWSANQPQHF
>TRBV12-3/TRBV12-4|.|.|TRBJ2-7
TGTGCCAGCAGTTTTATCGTCTACGAGCAGTACTTC
CASSFIVYEQYF
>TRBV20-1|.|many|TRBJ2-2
TGCAGTGCTAGAGATTCGGGGGAGGAGGCCGGGGAGCTGTTTTTT
CSARDSGEEAGELFF
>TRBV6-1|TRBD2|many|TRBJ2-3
TGTGCCAGCACAACGGGACTAGGCACAGATACGCAGTATTTT
CASTTGLGTDTQYF
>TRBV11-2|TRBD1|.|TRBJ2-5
TGTGCCAGCAGCTTATCCCAGGGGGTAGGCGAGACCCAGTACTTC
CASSLSQGVGETQYF
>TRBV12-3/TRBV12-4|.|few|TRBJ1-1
TGTGCCAGCAACCTAGGGACTCCCTTTTCCCCGAACACTGAAGCTTTCTTT
CASNLGTPFSPNTEAFF
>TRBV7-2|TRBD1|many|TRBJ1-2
TGTGCCAGCAGCTTCGGAACAGGGGATGGCTACACCTTC
CASSFGTGDGYTF
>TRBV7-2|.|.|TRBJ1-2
TGTGCCAGCAGCTTAGACGGGGTTGGCTACACCTTC
CASSLDGVGYTF
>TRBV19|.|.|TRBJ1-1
TGTGCCAGTAGGGAGGGGTGGACTGAAGCTTTCTTT
CASREGWTEAFF
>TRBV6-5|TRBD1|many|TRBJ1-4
TGTGCCAGCAGGCGGACAGGGGTTAATGAAAAACTGTTTTTT
CASRRTGVNEKLFF
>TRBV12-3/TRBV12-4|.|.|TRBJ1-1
TGTGCCAGCAGAAAGGGGCTGAACACTGAAGCTTTCTTT
CASRKGLNTEAFF
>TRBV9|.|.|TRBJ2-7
TGTGCCAGCAGCGTAGAGTGGGGGTCCTACGAGCAGTACTTC
CASSVEWGSYEQYF
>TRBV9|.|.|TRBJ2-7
TGTGCCAGCAGCCCCGGGGACGTCGTCTACGAGCAGTACTTC
CASSPGDVVYEQYF
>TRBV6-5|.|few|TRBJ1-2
TGTGCCAGCAGTTTATCGCGGGAAACCTATGGCTACACCTTC
CASSLSRETYGYTF
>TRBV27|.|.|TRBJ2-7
TGTGCCAGCAGTTTATACGGGGGGACAGCCTACGAGCAGTACTTC
CASSLYGGTAYEQYF
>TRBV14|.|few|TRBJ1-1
TGTGCCAGCAGCCAAGATTCCGGGGGGAACACTGAAGCTTTCTTT
CASSQDSGGNTEAFF